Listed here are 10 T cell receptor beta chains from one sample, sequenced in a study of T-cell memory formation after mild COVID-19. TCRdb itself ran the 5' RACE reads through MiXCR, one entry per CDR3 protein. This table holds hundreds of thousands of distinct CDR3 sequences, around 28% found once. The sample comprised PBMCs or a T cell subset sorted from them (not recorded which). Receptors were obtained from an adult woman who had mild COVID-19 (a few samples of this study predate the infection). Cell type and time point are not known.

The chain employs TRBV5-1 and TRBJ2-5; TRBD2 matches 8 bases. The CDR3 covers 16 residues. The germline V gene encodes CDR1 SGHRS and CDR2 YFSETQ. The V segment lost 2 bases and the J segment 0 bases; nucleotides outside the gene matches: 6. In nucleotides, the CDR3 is TGCGCCAGCAGCTTCTCCCTACTAGCGGACCAAGAGACCCAGTACTTC. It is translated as CASSFSLLADQETQYF.

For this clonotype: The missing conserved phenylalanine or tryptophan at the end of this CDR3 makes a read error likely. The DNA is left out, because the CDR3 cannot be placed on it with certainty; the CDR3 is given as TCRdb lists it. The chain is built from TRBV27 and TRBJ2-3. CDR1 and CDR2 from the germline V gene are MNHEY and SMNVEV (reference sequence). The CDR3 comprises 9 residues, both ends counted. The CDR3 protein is CASSLGHTE.

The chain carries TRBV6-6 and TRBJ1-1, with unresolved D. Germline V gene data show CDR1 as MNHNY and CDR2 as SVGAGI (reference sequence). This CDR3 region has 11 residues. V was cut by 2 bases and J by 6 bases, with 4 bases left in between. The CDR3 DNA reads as TGTGCCAGCAGTTACGTCGCTGAAGCTTTCTTT. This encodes CASSYVAEAFF.

CDR3 sequence: CATSRDLFGNTIYF. CDR3 in DNA: TGTGCCACCAGCAGAGATCTTTTTGGAAACACCATATATTTT. The rearrangement links TRBV15 to TRBJ1-3; D ambiguous. The germline CDR1 and CDR2 sequences are LNHNV and YYDKDF (reference sequence). This CDR3 is 14 amino acids long. V lost 0 bases and J 3 bases, leaving 6 bases between the germline ends.

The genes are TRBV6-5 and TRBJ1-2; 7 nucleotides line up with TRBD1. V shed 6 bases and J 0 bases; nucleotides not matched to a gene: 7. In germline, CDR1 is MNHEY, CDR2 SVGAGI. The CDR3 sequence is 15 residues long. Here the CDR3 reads CASSGQARTNYGYTF. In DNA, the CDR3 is TGTGCCAGCAGCGGACAGGCGAGAACTAACTATGGCTACACCTTC.

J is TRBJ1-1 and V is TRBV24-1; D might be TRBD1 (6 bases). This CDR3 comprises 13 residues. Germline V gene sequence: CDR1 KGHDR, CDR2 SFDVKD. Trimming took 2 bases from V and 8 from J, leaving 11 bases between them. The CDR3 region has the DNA TGTGCCACCAGTGATTACAAGGACAGAGAAGCTTTCTTT. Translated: CATSDYKDREAFF.

The CDR3 loop is CASTPLPTETHGYTF. The CDR3 DNA reads TGTGCCAGCACGCCCCTCCCGACAGAGACTCATGGCTACACCTTC. The rearrangement uses TRBV12-3 or TRBV12-4 and TRBJ1-2; a weak D match, TRBD1 (5 bases). CDR3 length equals 15 residues. The V end was cut by 7 bases, the J end by 6 bases, with 21 bases between.

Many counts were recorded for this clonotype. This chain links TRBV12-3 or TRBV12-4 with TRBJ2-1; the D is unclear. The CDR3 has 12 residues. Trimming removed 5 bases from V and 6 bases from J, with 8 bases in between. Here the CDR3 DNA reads TGTGCCAGCAGTCCCTTACCCAATGAGCAGTTCTTC. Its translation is CASSPLPNEQFF.

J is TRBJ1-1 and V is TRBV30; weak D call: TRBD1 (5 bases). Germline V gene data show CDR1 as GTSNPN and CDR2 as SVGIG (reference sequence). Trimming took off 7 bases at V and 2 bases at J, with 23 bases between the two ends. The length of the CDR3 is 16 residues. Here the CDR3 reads CASLAPAGKGNTEAFF. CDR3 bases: TGTGCCTCGTTGGCGCCGGCAGGGAAGGGCAACACTGAAGCTTTCTTT.

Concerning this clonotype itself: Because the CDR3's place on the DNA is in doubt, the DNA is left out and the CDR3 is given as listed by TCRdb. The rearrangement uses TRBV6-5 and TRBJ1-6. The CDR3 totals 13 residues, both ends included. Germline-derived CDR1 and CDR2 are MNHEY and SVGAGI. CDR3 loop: CASSTSSGSPLHF.